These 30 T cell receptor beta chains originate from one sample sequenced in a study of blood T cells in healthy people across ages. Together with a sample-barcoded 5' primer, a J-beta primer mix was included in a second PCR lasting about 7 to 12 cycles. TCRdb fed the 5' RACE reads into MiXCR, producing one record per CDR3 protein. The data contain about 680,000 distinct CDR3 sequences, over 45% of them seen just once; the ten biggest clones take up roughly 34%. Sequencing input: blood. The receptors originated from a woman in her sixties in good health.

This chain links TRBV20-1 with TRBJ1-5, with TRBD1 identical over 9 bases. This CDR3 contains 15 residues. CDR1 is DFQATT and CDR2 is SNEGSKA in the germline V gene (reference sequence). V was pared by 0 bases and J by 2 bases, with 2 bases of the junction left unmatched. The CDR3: CSARERQGGNQPQHF. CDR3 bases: TGCAGTGCTAGAGAGCGACAGGGGGGCAATCAGCCCCAGCATTTT.

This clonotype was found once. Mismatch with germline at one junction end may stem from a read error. The CDR3 protein is CTSTKARERFGEQYF. The DNA for the CDR3 is TGTACCAGCACCAAGGCCCGGGAGCGTTTTGGCGAGCAGTACTTC. The chain joins TRBV2 to TRBJ2-7; weak D call: TRBD2 (6 bases). The CDR3 is 15 amino acids. Looked up from germline, CDR1 is SNHLY and CDR2 is FYNNEI.

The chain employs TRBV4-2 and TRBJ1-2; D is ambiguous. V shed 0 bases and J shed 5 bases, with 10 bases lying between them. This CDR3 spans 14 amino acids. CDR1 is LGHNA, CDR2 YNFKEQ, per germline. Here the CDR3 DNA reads TGTGCCAGCAGCCAAGAGCGGGGAACGTATGGCTACACCTTC. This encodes CASSQERGTYGYTF.

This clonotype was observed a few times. CDR3 DNA: TGTGCCAGCAGCCTATGGACAGGTCCGCAGTATTTT. It translates to CASSLWTGPQYF. This chain uses TRBV7-2 with TRBJ2-3; 7 nucleotides agree with TRBD1. This CDR3 comprises 12 residues. V gave up 5 bases and J gave up 10 bases; unmatched junction bases: 6. CDR1 SGHTA and CDR2 FQGNSA come from the germline V gene.

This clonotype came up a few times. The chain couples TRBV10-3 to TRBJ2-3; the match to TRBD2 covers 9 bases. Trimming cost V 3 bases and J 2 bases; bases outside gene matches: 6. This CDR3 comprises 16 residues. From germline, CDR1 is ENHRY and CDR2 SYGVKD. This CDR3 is CAISEWREGNTDTQYF. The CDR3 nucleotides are TGTGCCATCAGTGAATGGCGGGAGGGAAACACAGATACGCAGTATTTT.

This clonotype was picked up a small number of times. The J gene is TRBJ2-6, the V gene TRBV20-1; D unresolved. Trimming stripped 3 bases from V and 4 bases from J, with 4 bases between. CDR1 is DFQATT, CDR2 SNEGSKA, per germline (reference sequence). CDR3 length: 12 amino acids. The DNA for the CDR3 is TGCAGTGCTAGGACCGGGGCCAACGTCCTGACTTTC. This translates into CSARTGANVLTF.

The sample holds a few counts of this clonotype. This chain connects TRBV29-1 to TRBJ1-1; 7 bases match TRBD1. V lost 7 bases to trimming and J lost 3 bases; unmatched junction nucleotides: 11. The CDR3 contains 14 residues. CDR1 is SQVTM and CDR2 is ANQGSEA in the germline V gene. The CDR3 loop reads CSATKGAWDTEAFF. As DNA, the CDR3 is TGCAGCGCTACCAAGGGGGCTTGGGACACTGAAGCTTTCTTT.

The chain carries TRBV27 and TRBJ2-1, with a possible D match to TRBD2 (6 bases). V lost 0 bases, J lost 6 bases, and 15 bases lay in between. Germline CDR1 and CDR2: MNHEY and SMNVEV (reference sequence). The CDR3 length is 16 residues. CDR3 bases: TGTGCCAGCAGTTTATCGGTCGTATTGGGGGGCAATGAGCAGTTCTTC. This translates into CASSLSVVLGGNEQFF.

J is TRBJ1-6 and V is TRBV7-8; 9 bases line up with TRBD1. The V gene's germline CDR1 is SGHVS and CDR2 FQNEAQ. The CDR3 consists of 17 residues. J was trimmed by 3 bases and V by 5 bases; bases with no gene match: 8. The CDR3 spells CASSPSGTGSYNSPLHF. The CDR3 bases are TGTGCCAGCAGCCCGTCCGGGACAGGGAGCTATAATTCACCCCTCCACTTT.

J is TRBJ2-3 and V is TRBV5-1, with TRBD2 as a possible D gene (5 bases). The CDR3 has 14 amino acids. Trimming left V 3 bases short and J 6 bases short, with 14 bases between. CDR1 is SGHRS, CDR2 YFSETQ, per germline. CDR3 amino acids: CASSSRDTGDTQYF. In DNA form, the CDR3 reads TGCGCCAGCAGCTCCCGGGATACCGGCGATACGCAGTATTTT. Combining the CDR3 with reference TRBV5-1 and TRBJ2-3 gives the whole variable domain KAGVTQTPRYLIKTRGQQVTLSCSPISGHRSVSWYQQTPGQGLQFLFEYFSETQRNKGNFPGRFSGRQFSNSRSEMNVSTLELGDSALYLCASSSRDTGDTQYFGPGTRLTVL.

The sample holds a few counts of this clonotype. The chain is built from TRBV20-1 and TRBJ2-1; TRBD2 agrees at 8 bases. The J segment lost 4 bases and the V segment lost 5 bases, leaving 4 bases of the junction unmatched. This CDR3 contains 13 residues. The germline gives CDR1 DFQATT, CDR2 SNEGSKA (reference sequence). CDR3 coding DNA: TGCAGTGCTCGTCGCGGGGGGTACAATGAGCAGTTCTTC. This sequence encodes CSARRGGYNEQFF.

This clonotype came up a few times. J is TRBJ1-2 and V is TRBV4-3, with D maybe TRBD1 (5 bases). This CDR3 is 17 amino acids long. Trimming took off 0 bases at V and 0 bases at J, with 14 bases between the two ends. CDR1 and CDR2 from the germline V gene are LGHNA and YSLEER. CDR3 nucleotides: TGCGCCAGCAGCCAAGATGCAGGGCTTACATCTAACTATGGCTACACCTTC. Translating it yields CASSQDAGLTSNYGYTF.

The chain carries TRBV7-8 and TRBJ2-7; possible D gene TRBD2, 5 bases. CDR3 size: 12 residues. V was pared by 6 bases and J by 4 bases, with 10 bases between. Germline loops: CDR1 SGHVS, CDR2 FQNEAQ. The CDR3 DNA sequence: TGTGCCAGCAGGGGAGCCCATTACGAGCAGTACTTC. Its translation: CASRGAHYEQYF.

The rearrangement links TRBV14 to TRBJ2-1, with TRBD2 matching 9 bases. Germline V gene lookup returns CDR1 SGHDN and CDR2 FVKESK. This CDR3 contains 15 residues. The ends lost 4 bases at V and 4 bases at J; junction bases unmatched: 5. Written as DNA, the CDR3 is TGTGCCAGCAGCCGATTCACTAGCGGGTACAATGAGCAGTTCTTC. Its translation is CASSRFTSGYNEQFF.

In DNA, the CDR3 is TGTGCCAGCTCACCACAGCCCTTGGGGGCGGGAGACGAGCAGTACTTC. The encoded protein is CASSPQPLGAGDEQYF. J is TRBJ2-5 and V is TRBV18, with D perhaps matching TRBD2 (7 bases). The closer fit of TRBJ2-7 to the DNA end suggests the J call may be wrong. From germline, CDR1 is KGHSH and CDR2 LQKENI. The CDR3 consists of 16 residues.

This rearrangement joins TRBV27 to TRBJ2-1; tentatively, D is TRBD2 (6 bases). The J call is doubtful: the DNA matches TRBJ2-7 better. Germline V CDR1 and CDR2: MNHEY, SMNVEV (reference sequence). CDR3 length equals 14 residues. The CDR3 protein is CASSSYGRNNEQYF. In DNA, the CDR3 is TGTGCCAGCAGTTCCTACGGGAGAAACAATGAGCAGTACTTC.

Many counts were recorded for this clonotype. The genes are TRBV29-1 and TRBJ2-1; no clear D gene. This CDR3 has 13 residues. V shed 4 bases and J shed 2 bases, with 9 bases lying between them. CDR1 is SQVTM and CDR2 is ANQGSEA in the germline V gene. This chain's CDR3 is CSVVTLAYNEQFF. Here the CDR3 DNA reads TGCAGCGTTGTGACTCTGGCCTACAATGAGCAGTTCTTC.

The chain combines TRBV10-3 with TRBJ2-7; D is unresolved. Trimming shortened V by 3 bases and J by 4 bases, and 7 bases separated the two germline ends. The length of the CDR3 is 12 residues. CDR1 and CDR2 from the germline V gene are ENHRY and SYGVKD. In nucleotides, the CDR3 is TGTGCCATCAGTGAAGCAGTTTACGAGCAGTACTTC. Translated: CAISEAVYEQYF.

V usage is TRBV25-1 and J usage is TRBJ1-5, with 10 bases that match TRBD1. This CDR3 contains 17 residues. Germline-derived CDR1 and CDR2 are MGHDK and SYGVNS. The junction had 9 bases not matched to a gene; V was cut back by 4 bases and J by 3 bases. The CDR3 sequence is CASSGSGTGVLNQPQHF. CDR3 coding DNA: TGTGCCAGCAGTGGATCCGGGACAGGGGTCCTCAATCAGCCCCAGCATTTT.

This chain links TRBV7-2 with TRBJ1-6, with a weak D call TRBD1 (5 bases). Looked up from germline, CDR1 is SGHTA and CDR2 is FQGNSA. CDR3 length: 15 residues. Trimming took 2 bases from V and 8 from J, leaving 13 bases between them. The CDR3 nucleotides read TGTGCCAGCAGCTTATCAGGGTTCACCCATTCACCCCTCCACTTT. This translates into CASSLSGFTHSPLHF.

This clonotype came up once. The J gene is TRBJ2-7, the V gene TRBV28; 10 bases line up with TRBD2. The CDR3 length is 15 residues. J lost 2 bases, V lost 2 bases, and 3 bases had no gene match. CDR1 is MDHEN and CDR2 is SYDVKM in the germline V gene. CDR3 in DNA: TGTGCCAGCAGTTTAACAACTAGCGGGGCCTACGAGCAGTACTTC. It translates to CASSLTTSGAYEQYF.

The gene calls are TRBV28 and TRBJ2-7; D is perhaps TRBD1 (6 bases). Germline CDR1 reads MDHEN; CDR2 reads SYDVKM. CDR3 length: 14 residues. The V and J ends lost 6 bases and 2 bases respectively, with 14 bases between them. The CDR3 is CASSPLGQTYEQYF. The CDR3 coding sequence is TGTGCCAGCAGCCCCCTCGGACAGACCTACGAGCAGTACTTC.

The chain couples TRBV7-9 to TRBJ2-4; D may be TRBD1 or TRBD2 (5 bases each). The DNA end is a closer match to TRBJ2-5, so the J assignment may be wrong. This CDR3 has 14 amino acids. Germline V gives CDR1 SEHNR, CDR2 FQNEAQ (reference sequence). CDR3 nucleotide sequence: TGTGCCAGCAGCCCCTGGTGGGACCTAGAGACCCAGTACTTC. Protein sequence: CASSPWWDLETQYF.

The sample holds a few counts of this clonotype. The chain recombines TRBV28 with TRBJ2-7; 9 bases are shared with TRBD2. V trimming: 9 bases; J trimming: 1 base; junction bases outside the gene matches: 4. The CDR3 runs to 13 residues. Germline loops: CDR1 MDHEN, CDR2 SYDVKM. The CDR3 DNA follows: TGTGCCAGTAGACTAGCGGATTCCTACGAGCAGTACTTC. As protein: CASRLADSYEQYF.

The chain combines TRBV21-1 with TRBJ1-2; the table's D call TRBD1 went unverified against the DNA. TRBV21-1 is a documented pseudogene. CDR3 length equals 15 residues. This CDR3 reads CASSKAARDMRGYTF. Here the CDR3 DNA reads TGTGCCAGCAGCAAAGCCGCCCGGGACATGCGGGGCTACACCTTC.

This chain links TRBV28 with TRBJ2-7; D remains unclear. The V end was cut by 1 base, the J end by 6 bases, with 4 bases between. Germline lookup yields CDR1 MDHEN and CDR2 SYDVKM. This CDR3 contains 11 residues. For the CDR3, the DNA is TGTGCCAGCAGTTTATCGTTCGAGCAGTACTTC. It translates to CASSLSFEQYF. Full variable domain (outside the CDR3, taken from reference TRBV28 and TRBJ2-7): DVKVTQSSRYLVKRTGEKVFLECVQDMDHENMFWYRQDPGLGLRLIYFSYDVKMKEKGDIPEGYSVSREKKERFSLILESASTNQTSMYLCASSLSFEQYFGPGTRLTVT.

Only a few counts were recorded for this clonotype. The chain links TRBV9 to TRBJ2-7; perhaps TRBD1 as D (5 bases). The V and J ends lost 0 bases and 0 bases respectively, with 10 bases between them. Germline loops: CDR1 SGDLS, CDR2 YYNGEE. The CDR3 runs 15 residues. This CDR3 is CASSVGGTSSYEQYF. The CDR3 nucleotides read TGTGCCAGCAGCGTAGGGGGCACGAGCTCCTACGAGCAGTACTTC.

The CDR3 sequence is CAISERAGGYKYNEQYF. The CDR3 coding sequence is TGTGCCATCAGTGAACGGGCGGGAGGTTATAAGTACAATGAGCAGTACTTC. The rearrangement joins TRBV10-3 to TRBJ2-1; 8 bases fit TRBD2. The end of the DNA aligns better with TRBJ2-7, so the J call may be wrong. The CDR3 length is 17 residues. Germline-derived CDR1 and CDR2 are ENHRY and SYGVKD.

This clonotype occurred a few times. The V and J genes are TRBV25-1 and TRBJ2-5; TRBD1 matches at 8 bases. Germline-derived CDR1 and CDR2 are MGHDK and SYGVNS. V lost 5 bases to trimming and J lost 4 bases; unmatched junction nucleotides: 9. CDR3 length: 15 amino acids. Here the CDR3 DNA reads TGTGCCAGCAGTAAACCGGACAGGGTGACAGAGACCCAGTACTTC. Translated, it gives CASSKPDRVTETQYF.

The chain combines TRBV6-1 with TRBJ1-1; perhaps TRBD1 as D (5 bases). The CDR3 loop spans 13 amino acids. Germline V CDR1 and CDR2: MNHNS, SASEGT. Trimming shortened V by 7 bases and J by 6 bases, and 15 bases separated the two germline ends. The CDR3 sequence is CASNTRDRAEAFF. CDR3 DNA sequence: TGTGCCAGCAATACCAGGGATAGGGCTGAAGCTTTCTTT.